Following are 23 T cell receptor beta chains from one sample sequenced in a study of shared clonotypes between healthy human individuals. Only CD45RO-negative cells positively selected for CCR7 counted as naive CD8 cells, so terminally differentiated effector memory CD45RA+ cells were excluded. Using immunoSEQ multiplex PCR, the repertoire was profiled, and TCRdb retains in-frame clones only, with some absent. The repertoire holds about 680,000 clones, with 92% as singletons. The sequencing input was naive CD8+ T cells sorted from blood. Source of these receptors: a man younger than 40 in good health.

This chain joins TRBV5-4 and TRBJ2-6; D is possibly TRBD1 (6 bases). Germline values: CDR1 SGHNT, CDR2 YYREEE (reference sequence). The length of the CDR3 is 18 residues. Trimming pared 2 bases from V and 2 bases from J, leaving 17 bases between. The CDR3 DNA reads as TGTGCCAGCAGCTTAAAGGGACACTCTTTTACTGGGGCCAACGTCCTGACTTTC. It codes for CASSLKGHSFTGANVLTF.

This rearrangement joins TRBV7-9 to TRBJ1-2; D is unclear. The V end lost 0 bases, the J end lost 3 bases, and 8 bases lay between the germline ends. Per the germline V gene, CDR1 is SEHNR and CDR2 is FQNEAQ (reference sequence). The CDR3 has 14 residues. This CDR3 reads CASSLAAADYGYTF. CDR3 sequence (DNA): TGTGCCAGCAGCTTAGCTGCGGCGGACTATGGCTACACCTTC.

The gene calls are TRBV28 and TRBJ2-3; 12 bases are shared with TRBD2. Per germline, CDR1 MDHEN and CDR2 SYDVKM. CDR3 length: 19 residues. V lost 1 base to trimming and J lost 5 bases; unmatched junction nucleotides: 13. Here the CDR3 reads CASSLYPIPLAGGEDTQYF. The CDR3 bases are TGTGCCAGCAGTTTATACCCCATCCCACTAGCGGGGGGCGAAGATACGCAGTATTTT.

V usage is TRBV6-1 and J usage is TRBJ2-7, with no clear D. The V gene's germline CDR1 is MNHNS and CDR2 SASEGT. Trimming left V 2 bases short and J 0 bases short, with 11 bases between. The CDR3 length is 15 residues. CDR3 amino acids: CASSEIRVISYEQYF. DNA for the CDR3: TGTGCCAGCAGTGAAATCCGGGTTATCTCCTACGAGCAGTACTTC.

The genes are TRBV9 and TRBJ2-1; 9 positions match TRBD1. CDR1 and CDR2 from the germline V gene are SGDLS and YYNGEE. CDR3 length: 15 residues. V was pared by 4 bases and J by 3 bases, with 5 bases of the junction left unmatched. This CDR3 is CASSTGQGYYNEQFF. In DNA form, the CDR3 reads TGTGCCAGCAGCACGGGACAGGGCTACTACAATGAGCAGTTCTTC. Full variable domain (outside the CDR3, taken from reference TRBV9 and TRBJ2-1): DSGVTQTPKHLITATGQRVTLRCSPRSGDLSVYWYQQSLDQGLQFLIQYYNGEERAKGNILERFSAQQFPDLHSELNLSSLELGDSALYFCASSTGQGYYNEQFFGPGTRLTVL.

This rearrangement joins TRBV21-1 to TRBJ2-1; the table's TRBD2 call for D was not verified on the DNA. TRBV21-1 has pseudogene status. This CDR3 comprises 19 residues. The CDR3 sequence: CASSNLMTSGRDFYNEQFF. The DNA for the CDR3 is TGTGCCAGCAGCAATTTAATGACTAGCGGGAGGGACTTCTACAATGAGCAGTTCTTC.

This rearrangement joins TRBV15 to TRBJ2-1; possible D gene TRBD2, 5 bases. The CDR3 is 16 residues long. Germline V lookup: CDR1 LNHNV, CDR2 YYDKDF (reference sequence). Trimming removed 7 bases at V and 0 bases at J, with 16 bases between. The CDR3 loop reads CATTPLAPNSYNEQFF. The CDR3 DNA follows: TGTGCCACCACCCCTCTAGCACCCAACTCCTACAATGAGCAGTTCTTC. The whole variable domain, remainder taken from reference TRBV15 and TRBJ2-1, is DAMVIQNPRYQVTQFGKPVTLSCSQTLNHNVMYWYQQKSSQAPKLLFHYYDKDFNNEADTPDNFQSRRPNTSFCFLDIRSPGLGDTAMYLCATTPLAPNSYNEQFFGPGTRLTVL.

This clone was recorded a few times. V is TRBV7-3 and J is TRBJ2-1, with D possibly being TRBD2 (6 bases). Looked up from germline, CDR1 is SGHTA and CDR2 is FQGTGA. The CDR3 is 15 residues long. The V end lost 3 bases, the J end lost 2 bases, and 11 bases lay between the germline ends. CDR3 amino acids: CASSLGRGPYNEQFF. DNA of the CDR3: TGTGCCAGCAGCTTGGGGCGGGGACCCTACAATGAGCAGTTCTTC.

The DNA of the CDR3 is TGTGCCAGCAGTTATGAGTACCAAGAGACCCAGTACTTC. It specifies CASSYEYQETQYF. V gene TRBV2 combines with J gene TRBJ2-5; D gene uncertain. V gave up 5 bases and J gave up 0 bases, with 7 bases separating them. The CDR3 length is 13 residues. Germline V gene sequence: CDR1 SNHLY, CDR2 FYNNEI.

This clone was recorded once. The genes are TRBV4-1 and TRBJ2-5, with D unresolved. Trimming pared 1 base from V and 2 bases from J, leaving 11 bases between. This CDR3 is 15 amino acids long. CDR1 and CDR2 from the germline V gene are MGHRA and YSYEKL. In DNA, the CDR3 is TGCGCCAGCAGCCAAGCGGGCTTCAGTCAAGAGACCCAGTACTTC. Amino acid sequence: CASSQAGFSQETQYF.

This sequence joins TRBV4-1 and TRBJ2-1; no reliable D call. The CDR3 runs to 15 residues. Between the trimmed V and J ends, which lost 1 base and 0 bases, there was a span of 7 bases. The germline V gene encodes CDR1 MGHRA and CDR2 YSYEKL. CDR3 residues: CASSQGASSYNEQFF. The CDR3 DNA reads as TGCGCCAGCAGCCAAGGGGCCAGCTCCTACAATGAGCAGTTCTTC.

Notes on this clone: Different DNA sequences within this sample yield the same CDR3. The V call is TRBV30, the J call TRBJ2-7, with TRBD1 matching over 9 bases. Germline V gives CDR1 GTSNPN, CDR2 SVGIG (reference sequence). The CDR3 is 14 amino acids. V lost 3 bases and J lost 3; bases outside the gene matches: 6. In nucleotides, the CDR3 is TGTGCCTGGAGCACCGGGACAGGGAGCTACGAGCAGTACTTC. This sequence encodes CAWSTGTGSYEQYF.

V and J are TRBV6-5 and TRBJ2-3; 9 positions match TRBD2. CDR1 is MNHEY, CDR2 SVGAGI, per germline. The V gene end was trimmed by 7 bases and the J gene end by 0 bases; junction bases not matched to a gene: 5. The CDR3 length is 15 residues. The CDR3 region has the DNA TGTGCCAGCACTGAGACTAGCGGTAGCACAGATACGCAGTATTTT. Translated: CASTETSGSTDTQYF.

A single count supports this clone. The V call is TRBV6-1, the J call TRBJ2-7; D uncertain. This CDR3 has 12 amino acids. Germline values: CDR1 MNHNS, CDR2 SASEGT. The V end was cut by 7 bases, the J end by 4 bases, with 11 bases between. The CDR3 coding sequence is TGTGCCAGCAAGGGAACTGGGTACGAGCAGTACTTC. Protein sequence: CASKGTGYEQYF.

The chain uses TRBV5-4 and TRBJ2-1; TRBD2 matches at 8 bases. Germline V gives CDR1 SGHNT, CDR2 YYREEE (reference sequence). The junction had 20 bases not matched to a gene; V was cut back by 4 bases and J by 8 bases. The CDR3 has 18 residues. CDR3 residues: CASSPGPGLLAGNDEQFF. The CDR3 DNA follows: TGTGCCAGCAGCCCGGGCCCAGGTTTATTAGCGGGAAATGATGAGCAGTTCTTC.

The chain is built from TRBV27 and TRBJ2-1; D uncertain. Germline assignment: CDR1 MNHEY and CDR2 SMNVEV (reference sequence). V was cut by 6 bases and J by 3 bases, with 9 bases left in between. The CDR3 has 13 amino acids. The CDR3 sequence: CASRIGNYNEQFF. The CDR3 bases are TGTGCCAGCAGGATAGGCAACTACAATGAGCAGTTCTTC.

The CDR3 DNA reads TGTGCCAGCAGCCCACCGCTAGCGGGAGCCACGCTGGAGCAGTACTTC. Its translation: CASSPPLAGATLEQYF. The chain has TRBV9 and TRBJ2-7; TRBD2 aligns across 10 bases. V gave up 4 bases and J gave up 7 bases; unmatched junction bases: 14. CDR3 length: 16 amino acids. CDR1 and CDR2 (germline): SGDLS, YYNGEE.

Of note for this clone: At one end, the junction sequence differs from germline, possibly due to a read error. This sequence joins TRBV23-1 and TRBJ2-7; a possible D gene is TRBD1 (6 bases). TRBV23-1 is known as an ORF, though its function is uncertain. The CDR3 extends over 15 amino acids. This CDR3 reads CASSQSTSPGQPRDF. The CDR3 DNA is TGCGCCAGCAGTCAATCGACAAGCCCCGGACAGCCACGAGACTTC.

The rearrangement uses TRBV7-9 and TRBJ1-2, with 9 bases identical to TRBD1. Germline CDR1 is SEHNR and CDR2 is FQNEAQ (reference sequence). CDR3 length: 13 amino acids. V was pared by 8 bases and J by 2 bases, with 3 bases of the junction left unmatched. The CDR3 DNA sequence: TGTGCCAGCCGGGACAGGGAGAACTATGGCTACACCTTC. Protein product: CASRDRENYGYTF.

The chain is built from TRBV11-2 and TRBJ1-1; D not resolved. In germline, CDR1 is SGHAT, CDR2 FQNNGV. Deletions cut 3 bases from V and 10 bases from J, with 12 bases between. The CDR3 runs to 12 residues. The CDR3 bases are TGTGCCAGCAGCTTCGACTTGTCTGGAGCTTTCTTT. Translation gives CASSFDLSGAFF.

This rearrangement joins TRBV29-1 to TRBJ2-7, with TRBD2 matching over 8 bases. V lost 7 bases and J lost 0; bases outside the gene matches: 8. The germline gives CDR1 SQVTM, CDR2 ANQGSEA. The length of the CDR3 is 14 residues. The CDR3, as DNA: TGCAGCGCCCTACTAGCGGATAGCTCCTACGAGCAGTACTTC. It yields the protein CSALLADSSYEQYF.

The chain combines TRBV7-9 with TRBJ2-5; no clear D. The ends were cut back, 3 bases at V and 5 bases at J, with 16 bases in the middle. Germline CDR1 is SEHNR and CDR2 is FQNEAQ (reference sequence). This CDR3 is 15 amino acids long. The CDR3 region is CASSFDGIGWETQYF. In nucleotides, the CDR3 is TGTGCCAGCAGCTTCGACGGTATAGGTTGGGAGACCCAGTACTTC. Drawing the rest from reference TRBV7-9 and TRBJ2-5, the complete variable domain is DTGVSQNPRHKITKRGQNVTFRCDPISEHNRLYWYRQTLGQGPEFLTYFQNEAQLEKSRLLSDRFSAERPKGSFSTLEIQRTEQGDSAMYLCASSFDGIGWETQYFGPGTRLLVL.

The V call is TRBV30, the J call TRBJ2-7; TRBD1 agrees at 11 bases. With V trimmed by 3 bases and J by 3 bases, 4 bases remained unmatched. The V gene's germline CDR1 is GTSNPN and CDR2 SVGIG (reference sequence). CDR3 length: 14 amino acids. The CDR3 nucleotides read TGTGCCTGGAGGGACAGGGGGCAAGGCTACGAGCAGTACTTC. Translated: CAWRDRGQGYEQYF.